This T cell receptor beta chain was sequenced for a study of naive and memory T cell subsets. Study results and limitations: This RNA-based method may be sensitive to activation-related transcript changes.

The library had UMIs added by 3' ligation of an oligonucleotide to TCR cDNA. Whole blood, 2.5 ml, came from adult healthy volunteers. Unsorted total RNA, about 1 to 1000 ng, was DNase treated before reverse transcription. CDR1 and CDR2 (germline): SGHTA, FQGTGA. This CDR3 region has 18 residues. The junction had 11 bases not matched to a gene; V was cut back by 5 bases and J by 0 bases. Ligated cDNA underwent four rounds of PCR with nested alpha and beta constant region primers and SP2. For blood and skin samples, reverse transcription used TCR alpha and beta constant primers. TCRdb processed the 5' RACE reads anew with MiXCR; each CDR3 protein has one entry. This sample carries around 30,000 distinct CDR3 sequences, 16% of them seen once, and the ten largest clones take 2% to 3%. In regard to this clonotype: Its matching antigen is unknown.

The sequence was collected from a female donor in good health. The V gene is TRBV7-3, the J gene TRBJ2-1, with TRBD1 matching over 9 bases. CDR3 residues: CASSETGTGFISYNEQFF. CDR3 DNA: TGTGCCAGCAGCGAAACCGGGACAGGGTTTATCTCCTACAATGAGCAGTTCTTC. The full variable domain, in which reference TRBV7-3 and TRBJ2-1 provide the parts outside the CDR3, is GAGVSQTPSNKVTEKGKYVELRCDPISGHTALYWYRQSLGQGPEFLIYFQGTGAADDSGLPNDRFFAVRPEGSVSTLKIQRTERGDSAVYLCASSETGTGFISYNEQFFGPGTRLTVL.